One TCR beta chain is described in this entry. This entry comes from a study of T-cell reconstitution after alpha-beta-depleted transplantation in children. A library of TCRbeta sequences, prepared with unique molecular identifiers, was generated. TCRdb reprocessed the PCR reads via MiXCR and lists one record per CDR3 protein. The sample lists roughly 610,000 distinct CDR3 sequences, roughly a tenth occurring once. Trimming pared 0 bases from V and 5 bases from J, leaving 13 bases between. The germline CDR1 and CDR2 sequences are LGHNA and YSLEER. The CDR3 covers 15 residues. This sequence was found in a human donor who donated a stem cell graft to a child with acute myeloid leukemia. The V call is TRBV4-3, the J call TRBJ2-5; no definite D call. The sample was PBMCs from the stem cell graft donor, taken from the stem cell graft. The CDR3 loop is CASSQDNTLMETQYF. DNA for the CDR3: TGCGCCAGCAGCCAAGATAACACCCTCATGGAGACCCAGTACTTC.